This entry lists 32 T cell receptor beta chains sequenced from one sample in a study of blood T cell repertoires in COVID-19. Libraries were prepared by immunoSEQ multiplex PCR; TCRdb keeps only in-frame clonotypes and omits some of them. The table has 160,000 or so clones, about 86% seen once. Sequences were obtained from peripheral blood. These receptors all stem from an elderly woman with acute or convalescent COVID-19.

The CDR3 loop is CASSSRLGGASDTQYF. The CDR3 DNA reads TGCGCCAGCAGCTCCCGCCTTGGGGGCGCATCAGATACGCAGTATTTT. This rearrangement joins TRBV5-1 to TRBJ2-3, with a possible D match to TRBD1 (6 bases). The CDR3 length is 16 residues. Trimming cost V 3 bases and J 4 bases, with 18 bases left between them. The germline V gene encodes CDR1 SGHRS and CDR2 YFSETQ. The complete variable domain, with remaining parts taken from reference TRBV5-1 and TRBJ2-3, reads KAGVTQTPRYLIKTRGQQVTLSCSPISGHRSVSWYQQTPGQGLQFLFEYFSETQRNKGNFPGRFSGRQFSNSRSEMNVSTLELGDSALYLCASSSRLGGASDTQYFGPGTRLTVL.

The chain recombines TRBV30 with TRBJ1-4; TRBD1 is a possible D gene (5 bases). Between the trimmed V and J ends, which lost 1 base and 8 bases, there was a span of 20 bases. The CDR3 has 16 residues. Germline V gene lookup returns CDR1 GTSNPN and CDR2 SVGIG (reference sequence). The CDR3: CAWSDKRQTRNEKLFF. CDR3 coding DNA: TGTGCCTGGAGTGATAAGAGACAGACTAGAAACGAAAAACTGTTTTTT.

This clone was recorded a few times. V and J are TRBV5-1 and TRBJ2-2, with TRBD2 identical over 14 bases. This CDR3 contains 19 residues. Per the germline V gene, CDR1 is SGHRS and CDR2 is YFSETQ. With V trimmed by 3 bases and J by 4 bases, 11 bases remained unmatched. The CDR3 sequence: CASSSWMGTSGRVTGELFF. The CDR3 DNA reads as TGCGCCAGCAGCTCGTGGATGGGGACTAGCGGGAGAGTCACCGGGGAGCTGTTTTTT.

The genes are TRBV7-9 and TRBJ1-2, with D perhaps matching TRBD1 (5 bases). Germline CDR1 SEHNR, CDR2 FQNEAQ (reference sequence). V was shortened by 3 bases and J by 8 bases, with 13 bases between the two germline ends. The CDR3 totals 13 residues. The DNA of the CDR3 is TGTGCCAGCAGCTTCGTAGGGGTCCGCGGCTACACCTTC. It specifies CASSFVGVRGYTF.

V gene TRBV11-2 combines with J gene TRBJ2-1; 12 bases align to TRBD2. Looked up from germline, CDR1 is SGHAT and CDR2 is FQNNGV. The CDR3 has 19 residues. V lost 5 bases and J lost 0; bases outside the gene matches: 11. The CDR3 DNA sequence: TGTGCCAGCAGCCCGGGACTAGCGGGCCCATTGAGCTCCTACAATGAGCAGTTCTTC. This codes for CASSPGLAGPLSSYNEQFF. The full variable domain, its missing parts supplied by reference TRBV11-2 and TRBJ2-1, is EAGVAQSPRYKIIEKRQSVAFWCNPISGHATLYWYQQILGQGPKLLIQFQNNGVVDDSQLPKDRFSAERLKGVDSTLKIQPAKLEDSAVYLCASSPGLAGPLSSYNEQFFGPGTRLTVL.

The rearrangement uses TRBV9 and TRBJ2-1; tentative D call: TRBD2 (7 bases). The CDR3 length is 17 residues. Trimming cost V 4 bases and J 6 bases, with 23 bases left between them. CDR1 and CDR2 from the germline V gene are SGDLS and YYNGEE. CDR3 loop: CASSTLGVGGPGNEQFF. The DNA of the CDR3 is TGTGCCAGCAGCACCCTAGGGGTCGGGGGGCCGGGCAATGAGCAGTTCTTC.

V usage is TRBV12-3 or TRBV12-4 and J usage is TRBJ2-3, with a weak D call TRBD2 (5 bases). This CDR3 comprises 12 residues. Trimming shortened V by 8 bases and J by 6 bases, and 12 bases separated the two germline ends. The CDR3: CASSEVPDTQYF. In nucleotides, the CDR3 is TGTGCCAGCTCGGAGGTCCCCGATACGCAGTATTTT.

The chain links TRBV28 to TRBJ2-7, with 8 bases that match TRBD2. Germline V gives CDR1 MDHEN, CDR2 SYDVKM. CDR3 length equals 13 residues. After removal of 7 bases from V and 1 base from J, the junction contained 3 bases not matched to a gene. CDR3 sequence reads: CASNSGASYEQYF. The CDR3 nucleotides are TGTGCCAGCAATAGCGGGGCTTCCTACGAGCAGTACTTC.

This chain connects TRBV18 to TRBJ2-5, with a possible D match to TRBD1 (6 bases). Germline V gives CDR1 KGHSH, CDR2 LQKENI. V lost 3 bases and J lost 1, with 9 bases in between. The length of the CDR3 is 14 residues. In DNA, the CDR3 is TGTGCCAGCTCACCCGGACAGTTCCAAGAGACCCAGTACTTC. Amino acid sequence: CASSPGQFQETQYF.

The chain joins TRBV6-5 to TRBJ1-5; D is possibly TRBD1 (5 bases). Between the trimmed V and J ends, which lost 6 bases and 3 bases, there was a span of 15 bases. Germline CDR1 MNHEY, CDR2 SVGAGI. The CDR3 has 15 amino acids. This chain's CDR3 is CASSHGWGSNQPQHF. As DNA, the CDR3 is TGTGCCAGCAGCCATGGTTGGGGCTCCAATCAGCCCCAGCATTTT.

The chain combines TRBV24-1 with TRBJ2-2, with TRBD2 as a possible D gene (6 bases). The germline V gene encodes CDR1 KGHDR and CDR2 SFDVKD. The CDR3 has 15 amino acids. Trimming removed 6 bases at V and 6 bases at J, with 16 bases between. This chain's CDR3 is CATSMGGTGAGELFF. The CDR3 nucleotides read TGTGCCACCAGTATGGGCGGGACCGGGGCCGGGGAGCTGTTTTTT.

The CDR3 spells CASSFGVSGTQETQYF. The CDR3 DNA follows: TGCGCCAGCAGCTTTGGGGTTAGCGGAACCCAAGAGACCCAGTACTTC. The V gene is TRBV5-1, the J gene TRBJ2-5, with D perhaps TRBD2 (6 bases). Trimming took off 2 bases at V and 1 base at J, with 15 bases between the two ends. This CDR3 contains 16 residues. The germline gives CDR1 SGHRS, CDR2 YFSETQ.

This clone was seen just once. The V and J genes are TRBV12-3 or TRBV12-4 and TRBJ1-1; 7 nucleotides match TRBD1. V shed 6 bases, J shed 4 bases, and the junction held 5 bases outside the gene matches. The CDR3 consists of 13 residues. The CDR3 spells CASRETGPTEAFF. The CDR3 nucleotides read TGTGCCAGCAGAGAGACAGGGCCCACTGAAGCTTTCTTT.

DNA of the CDR3: TGTGCCAGCAGTGTCAGCACAGGCCTCCAGAGAGAGCAGTTCTTC. Its protein product is CASSVSTGLQREQFF. This chain uses TRBV25-1 with TRBJ2-1; D possibly corresponds to TRBD1 (5 bases). Germline V gene lookup returns CDR1 MGHDK and CDR2 SYGVNS. The CDR3 extends over 15 amino acids. V was trimmed by 4 bases and J by 10 bases, leaving 20 bases between them.

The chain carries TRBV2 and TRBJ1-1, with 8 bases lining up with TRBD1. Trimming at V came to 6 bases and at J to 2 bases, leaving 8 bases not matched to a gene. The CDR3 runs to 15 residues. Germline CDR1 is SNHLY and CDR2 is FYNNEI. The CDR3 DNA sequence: TGTGCCAGCAGCATCGGCACAGGGGGAAACACTGAAGCTTTCTTT. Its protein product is CASSIGTGGNTEAFF.

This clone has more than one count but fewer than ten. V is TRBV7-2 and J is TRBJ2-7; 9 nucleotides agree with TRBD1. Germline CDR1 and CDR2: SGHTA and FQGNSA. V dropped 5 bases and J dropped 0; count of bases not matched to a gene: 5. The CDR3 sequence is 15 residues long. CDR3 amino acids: CASSRRGQGSYEQYF. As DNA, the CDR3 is TGTGCCAGCAGCCGGCGGGGACAGGGCTCCTACGAGCAGTACTTC.

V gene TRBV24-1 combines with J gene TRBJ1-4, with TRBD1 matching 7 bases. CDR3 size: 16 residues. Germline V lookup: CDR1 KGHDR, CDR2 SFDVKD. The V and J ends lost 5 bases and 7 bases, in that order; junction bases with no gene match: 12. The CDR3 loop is CATSASTGRGGEKLFF. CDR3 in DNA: TGTGCCACCAGTGCCTCGACAGGGAGAGGCGGTGAAAAACTGTTTTTT.

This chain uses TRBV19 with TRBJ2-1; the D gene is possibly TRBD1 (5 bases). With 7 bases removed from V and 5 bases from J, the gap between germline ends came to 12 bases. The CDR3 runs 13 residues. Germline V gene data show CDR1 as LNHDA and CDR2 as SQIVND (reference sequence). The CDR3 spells CASKSGNDNEQFF. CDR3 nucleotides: TGTGCCAGTAAGTCAGGGAATGACAATGAGCAGTTCTTC.

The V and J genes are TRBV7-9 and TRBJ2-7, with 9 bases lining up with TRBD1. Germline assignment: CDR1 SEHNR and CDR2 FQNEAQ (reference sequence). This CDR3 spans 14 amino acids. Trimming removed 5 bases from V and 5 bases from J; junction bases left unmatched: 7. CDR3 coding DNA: TGTGCCAGCAGCCTGTGGACAGGGGTAAACGAGCAGTACTTC. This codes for CASSLWTGVNEQYF. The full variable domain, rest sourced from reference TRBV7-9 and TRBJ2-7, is DTGVSQNPRHKITKRGQNVTFRCDPISEHNRLYWYRQTLGQGPEFLTYFQNEAQLEKSRLLSDRFSAERPKGSFSTLEIQRTEQGDSAMYLCASSLWTGVNEQYFGPGTRLTVT.

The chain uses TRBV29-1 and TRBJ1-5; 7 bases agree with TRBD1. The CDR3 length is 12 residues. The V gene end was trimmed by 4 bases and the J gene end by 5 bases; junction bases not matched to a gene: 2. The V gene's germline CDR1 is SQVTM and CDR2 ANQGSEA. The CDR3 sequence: CSVGDSHQPQHF. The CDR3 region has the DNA TGCAGCGTTGGGGACAGCCATCAGCCCCAGCATTTT.

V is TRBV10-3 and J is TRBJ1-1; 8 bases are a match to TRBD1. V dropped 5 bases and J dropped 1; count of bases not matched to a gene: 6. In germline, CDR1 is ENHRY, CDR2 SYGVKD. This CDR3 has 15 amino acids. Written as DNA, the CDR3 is TGTGCCATCAGTAATACCGGGACAGGGAACACTGAAGCTTTCTTT. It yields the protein CAISNTGTGNTEAFF.

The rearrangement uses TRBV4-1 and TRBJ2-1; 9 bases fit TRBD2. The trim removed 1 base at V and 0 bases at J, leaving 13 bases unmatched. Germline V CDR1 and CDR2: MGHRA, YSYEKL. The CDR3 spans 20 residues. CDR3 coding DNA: TGCGCCAGCAGCCAAGTTGGCGGGAGGGCCCAAATCGGCTCCTACAATGAGCAGTTCTTC. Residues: CASSQVGGRAQIGSYNEQFF.

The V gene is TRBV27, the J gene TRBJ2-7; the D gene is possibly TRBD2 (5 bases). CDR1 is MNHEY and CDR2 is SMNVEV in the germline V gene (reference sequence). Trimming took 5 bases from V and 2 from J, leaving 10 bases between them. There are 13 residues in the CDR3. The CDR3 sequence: CASSPPRAYEQYF. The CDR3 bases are TGTGCCAGCAGTCCGCCGAGGGCCTACGAGCAGTACTTC.

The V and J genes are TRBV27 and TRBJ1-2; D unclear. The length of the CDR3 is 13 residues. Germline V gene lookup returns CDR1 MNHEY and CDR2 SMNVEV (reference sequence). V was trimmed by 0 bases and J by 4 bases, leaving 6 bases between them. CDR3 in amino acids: CASSLSPVYGYTF. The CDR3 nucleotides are TGTGCCAGCAGTTTATCTCCAGTCTATGGCTACACCTTC.

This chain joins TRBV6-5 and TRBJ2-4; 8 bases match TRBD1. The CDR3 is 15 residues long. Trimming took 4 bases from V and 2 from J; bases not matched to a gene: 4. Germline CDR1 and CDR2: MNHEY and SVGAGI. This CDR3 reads CASSSGQGPKNIQYF. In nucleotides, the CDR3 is TGTGCCAGCAGTTCCGGACAGGGCCCCAAAAACATTCAGTACTTC.

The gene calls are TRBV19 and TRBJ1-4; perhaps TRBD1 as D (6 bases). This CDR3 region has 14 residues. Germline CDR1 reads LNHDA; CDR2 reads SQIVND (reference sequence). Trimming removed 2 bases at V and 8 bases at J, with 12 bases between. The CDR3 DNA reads TGTGCCAGTAGTATAACAGGGAGAGGAGAAAAACTGTTTTTT. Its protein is CASSITGRGEKLFF.

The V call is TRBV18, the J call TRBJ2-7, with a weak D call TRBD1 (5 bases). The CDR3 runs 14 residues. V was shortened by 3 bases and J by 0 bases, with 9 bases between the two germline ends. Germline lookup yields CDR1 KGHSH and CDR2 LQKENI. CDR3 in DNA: TGTGCCAGCTCACCCATGGACAACTCCTACGAGCAGTACTTC. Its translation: CASSPMDNSYEQYF.

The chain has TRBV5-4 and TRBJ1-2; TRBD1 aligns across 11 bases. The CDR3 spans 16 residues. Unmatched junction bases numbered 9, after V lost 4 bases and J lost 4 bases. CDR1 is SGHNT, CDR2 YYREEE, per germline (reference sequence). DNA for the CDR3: TGTGCCAGCAGCCCCTTGGGACAGGGGGTGACCTATGGCTACACCTTC. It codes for CASSPLGQGVTYGYTF.

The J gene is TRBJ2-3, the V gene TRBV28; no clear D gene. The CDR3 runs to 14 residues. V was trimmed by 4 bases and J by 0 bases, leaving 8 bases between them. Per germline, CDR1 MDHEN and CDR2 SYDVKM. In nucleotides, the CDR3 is TGTGCCAGCAGTTCCGGGTCTAGCACAGATACGCAGTATTTT. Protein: CASSSGSSTDTQYF.

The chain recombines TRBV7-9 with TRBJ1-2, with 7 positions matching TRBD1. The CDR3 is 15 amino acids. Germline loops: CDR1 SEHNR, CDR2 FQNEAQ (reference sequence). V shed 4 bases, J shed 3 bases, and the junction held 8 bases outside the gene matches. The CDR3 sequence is CASSSGTGQHYGYTF. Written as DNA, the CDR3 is TGTGCCAGCAGCTCAGGGACGGGACAGCACTATGGCTACACCTTC.

The CDR3 sequence is CASSYSSTGDTEAFF. The CDR3 DNA is TGTGCCAGCAGTTACTCGAGCACGGGGGACACTGAAGCTTTCTTT. The chain joins TRBV6-5 to TRBJ1-1; possibly TRBD1 for D (5 bases). Germline CDR1 is MNHEY and CDR2 is SVGAGI. The CDR3 loop spans 15 amino acids. V lost 0 bases to trimming and J lost 3 bases, with 11 bases between them.

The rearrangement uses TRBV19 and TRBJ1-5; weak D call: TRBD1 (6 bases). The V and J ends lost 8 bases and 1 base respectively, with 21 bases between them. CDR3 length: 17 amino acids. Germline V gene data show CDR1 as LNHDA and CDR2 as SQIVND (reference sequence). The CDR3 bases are TGTGCCAGTCGCAAATACCAGGGGTGGACGAGCAATCAGCCCCAGCATTTT. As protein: CASRKYQGWTSNQPQHF.